This TCR beta chain was found in a study of cytomegalovirus exposure and HLA in healthy donors. Per the germline V gene, CDR1 is LNHDA and CDR2 is SQIVND (reference sequence). This CDR3 contains 14 residues. V was cut by 5 bases and J by 0 bases, with 8 bases left in between. A note on this clone: Its antigen remains unknown.

The primer mix had 60 Vbeta and 13 Jbeta primers. Produced via immunoSEQ multiplex PCR; TCRdb's table is partial and in-frame only. The data hold roughly 160,000 clones, with approximately 88% observed a single time. Whole-study results and caveats: Rare TCR sequences dominated, though some public TCRs recurred in many donors. Exclusion applied to some V segments, including TRBV6-2 and TRBV6-3, as they were indistinguishable.

The sequence was collected from a boy between 2 and 10 years old in good health and CMV-seronegative. The source material was PBMCs. This chain joins TRBV19 and TRBJ2-1; TRBD2 might be the D (6 bases). The CDR3 region is CASSRGSSYNEQFF. DNA of the CDR3: TGTGCCAGTAGTCGGGGGAGCTCCTACAATGAGCAGTTCTTC.